This T cell receptor beta chain was captured by sequencing in a study of CD8 T cells in cerebrospinal fluid in Alzheimer's disease. Each CDR3 protein gets one entry in TCRdb, which reprocessed the 10x single-cell sequencing reads and gives no DNA. The sample table includes more than 1,300 distinct CDR3 sequences. This clonotype counts as medium-sized by frequency. Germline CDR1 reads SGHRS; CDR2 reads YFSETQ. The CDR3 extends over 18 amino acids. Sequenced sample: cerebrospinal fluid. The chain has TRBV5-1 and TRBJ2-7; checking the TCRdb D call of TRBD1 is not possible without DNA. The sequence derives from a human donor with Alzheimer's disease. Here the CDR3 reads CASSLGPTGTGGTYEQYF.